This T cell receptor (beta chain) was retrieved from a study of shared clonotypes between healthy human individuals. Trimming pared 3 bases from V and 4 bases from J, leaving 22 bases between. The CDR3 runs 18 residues. The V gene's germline CDR1 is KGHSH and CDR2 LQKENI. Repertoires were generated with immunoSEQ multiplex PCR, while TCRdb's copy carries only in-frame clones and drops some. In the table there are about 1 million clones, approximately 72% of which are singletons. The sample comprised memory CD4+ T cells sorted from blood. The subset is: CD45RA-negative fraction. The receptor comes from a man between 18 and 35 years old in good health. V usage is TRBV18 and J usage is TRBJ2-4, with D possibly being TRBD1 or TRBD2 (5 bases each). This CDR3 reads CASSPYSTPVGEKNIQYF. In nucleotides, the CDR3 is TGTGCCAGCTCACCCTACTCGACCCCGGTGGGGGAGAAAAACATTCAGTACTTC.